This is a list of T cell receptor beta chains from one sample in a study of blood T cell repertoires in COVID-19. The table came from immunoSEQ multiplex PCR; TCRdb's copy has only in-frame clones and leaves some out. The sample has approximately 250,000 clones; approximately 80% are singletons. Sequencing input: peripheral blood. The receptors originated from an older woman with active or convalescent COVID-19. Each CDR3 is given with its conserved first and last residue. D genes are given only for firm matches. Not all rows give a size; the values are once, few, many and, for expanded clones, a class.

clone size	CDR3 length	V gene	J gene	D gene	CDR3 protein	CDR3 DNA
NA	13	TRBV2	TRBJ1-4	NA	CASLGSPREKLFF	TGTGCCAGCCTCGGGAGTCCCAGGGAAAAACTGTTTTTT
NA	14	TRBV27	TRBJ1-1	NA	CASSLDGLYTEAFF	TGTGCCAGCAGTTTAGATGGGCTGTACACTGAAGCTTTCTTT
NA	15	TRBV11-2	TRBJ2-1	TRBD2	CASSGLAGGPNEQFF	TGTGCCAGCAGCGGTCTAGCGGGGGGGCCTAATGAGCAGTTCTTC
NA	15	TRBV4-1	TRBJ1-4	TRBD1	CASSQPGQGTEKLFF	TGCGCCAGCAGCCAACCGGGACAGGGTACCGAAAAACTGTTTTTT
NA	13	TRBV7-9	TRBJ1-1	NA	CASSFTGPTEAFF	TGTGCCAGCAGCTTTACAGGGCCCACTGAAGCTTTCTTT
NA	15	TRBV30	TRBJ2-7	TRBD2	CAWRPPSSGPYEQYF	TGTGCCTGGAGACCCCCTTCTAGCGGACCCTACGAGCAGTACTTC
NA	16	TRBV19	TRBJ1-3	NA	CASSTYGVYSGNTIYF	TGTGCCAGTAGTACCTACGGGGTTTACTCTGGAAACACCATATATTTT
NA	15	TRBV7-9	TRBJ1-2	TRBD1	CASSLMGGTGYGYTF	TGTGCCAGCAGCTTAATGGGTGGGACAGGCTATGGCTACACCTTC
NA	13	TRBV27	TRBJ2-3	NA	CASSRQGTDTQYF	TGTGCCAGCAGTCGACAGGGCACAGATACGCAGTATTTT
few	15	TRBV5-8	TRBJ2-7	NA	CASRIRGFSSYEQYF	TGTGCCAGCAGGATCAGGGGATTTTCATCCTACGAGCAGTACTTC
NA	16	TRBV10-3	TRBJ2-1	TRBD1	CAISEWDNRGQGEQFF	TGTGCCATCAGTGAGTGGGACAACAGGGGGCAAGGAGAGCAGTTCTTC
NA	16	TRBV7-6	TRBJ1-4	NA	CASSLNDATGGEKLFF	TGTGCCAGCAGCCTGAATGATGCGACGGGAGGTGAAAAACTGTTTTTT